A single sample gave rise to the 24 T cell receptor beta chains below, sequenced in a study of T cell clonotyping in hematopoietic cell transplantation. The data were produced by immunoSEQ multiplex PCR, yet TCRdb's version contains in-frame clones alone and is incomplete. The data show more than 25,000 clones, around 80% seen once. The time point denotes: recipient sample about 28 days before transplant, after cytoreduction. The sequences come from peripheral blood mononuclear cells, collected before stem cell transplant. The receptors were gathered from a young woman with chronic myeloid leukemia. Some clones in this sample may be carry-over from other donors' samples.

The V and J genes are TRBV7-2 and TRBJ1-2; 7 nucleotides line up with TRBD1. Losses at the gene ends were 1 base for V and 2 bases for J; bases not matched to a gene: 1. Germline CDR1 reads SGHTA; CDR2 reads FQGNSA. The CDR3 length is 14 residues. CDR3 nucleotides: TGTGCCAGCAGCTTAGAGGGGGCAAACTATGGCTACACCTTC. Its translation is CASSLEGANYGYTF.

The genes are TRBV30 and TRBJ2-1; D gene unclear. The length of the CDR3 is 13 residues. The V end lost 0 bases, the J end lost 5 bases, and 8 bases lay between the germline ends. CDR1 is GTSNPN, CDR2 SVGIG, per germline (reference sequence). The CDR3 protein is CAWSVHSDNEQFF. The CDR3 region has the DNA TGTGCCTGGAGTGTACATTCAGACAATGAGCAGTTCTTC. Drawing the rest from reference TRBV30 and TRBJ2-1, the complete variable domain is SQTIHQWPATLVQPVGSPLSLECTVEGTSNPNLYWYRQAAGRGLQLLFYSVGIGQISSEVPQNLSASRPQDRQFILSSKKLLLSDSGFYLCAWSVHSDNEQFFGPGTRLTVL.

In its sample, this clone was seen once. The V and J genes are TRBV2 and TRBJ1-5; 9 bases map to TRBD1. V trimming: 5 bases; J trimming: 8 bases; junction bases outside the gene matches: 4. The CDR3 sequence is 13 residues long. The germline V gene encodes CDR1 SNHLY and CDR2 FYNNEI. In DNA, the CDR3 is TGTGCCAGCAGTTACAGGGGGCAGGAGCCCCAGCATTTT. Amino acid sequence: CASSYRGQEPQHF.

The chain recombines TRBV5-1 with TRBJ2-3; 10 bases agree with TRBD2. The germline V gene encodes CDR1 SGHRS and CDR2 YFSETQ. The ends lost 4 bases at V and 6 bases at J; junction bases unmatched: 2. This CDR3 has 13 amino acids. The CDR3: CASSTSGEDTQYF. The CDR3 region has the DNA TGCGCCAGCAGCACTAGCGGGGAGGATACGCAGTATTTT.

The chain employs TRBV30 and TRBJ2-7, with 7 bases aligning to TRBD2. Per germline, CDR1 GTSNPN and CDR2 SVGIG (reference sequence). This CDR3 is 15 amino acids long. The V and J ends lost 2 bases and 0 bases, in that order; junction bases with no gene match: 7. The CDR3: CAWSRSGVHSYEQYF. Here the CDR3 DNA reads TGTGCCTGGAGTAGGAGCGGGGTCCACTCCTACGAGCAGTACTTC.

This chain links TRBV6-1 with TRBJ2-7; D unclear. Germline V lookup: CDR1 MNHNS, CDR2 SASEGT. The V gene lost 2 bases and the J gene lost 6 bases, with 8 bases spanning the gap. CDR3 length equals 12 residues. CDR3 nucleotides: TGTGCCAGCAGTGAATCATCCAGCGAGCAGTACGTC. Translation: CASSESSSEQYV.

The chain has TRBV2 and TRBJ1-1; D unclear. The germline gives CDR1 SNHLY, CDR2 FYNNEI. The CDR3 is 13 amino acids. V was clipped by 7 bases and J by 2 bases, with 11 bases between them. This CDR3 reads CASKNSGNTEAFF. The CDR3, as DNA: TGTGCCAGCAAAAACAGCGGTAACACTGAAGCTTTCTTT.

The gene calls are TRBV6-6 and TRBJ1-2; tentatively, D is TRBD1 (6 bases). This CDR3 contains 15 residues. The V gene lost 4 bases and the J gene lost 8 bases, with 20 bases spanning the gap. CDR1 is MNHNY and CDR2 is SVGAGI in the germline V gene (reference sequence). In DNA form, the CDR3 reads TGTGCCAGCAGTTTTCCAGTGGGGGGGGCTAACGGCTACACCTTC. The encoded protein is CASSFPVGGANGYTF.

CDR3 sequence reads: CASSLEGRHNYEQYF. Here the CDR3 DNA reads TGCGCCAGCAGCTTGGAAGGCAGACACAACTACGAGCAGTACTTC. The V gene is TRBV5-1, the J gene TRBJ2-7, with D unresolved. This CDR3 is built from 15 residues. Germline V gives CDR1 SGHRS, CDR2 YFSETQ. The ends were cut back, 0 bases at V and 3 bases at J, with 13 bases in the middle.

The rearrangement links TRBV7-6 to TRBJ2-3, with 11 bases that match TRBD2. CDR3 length equals 15 residues. Unmatched junction bases numbered 4, after V lost 4 bases and J lost 4 bases. Germline lookup yields CDR1 SGHVS and CDR2 FNYEAQ. CDR3 DNA: TGTGCCAGCAGCTCTAGCGGGGGGTCTGCAGATACGCAGTATTTT. It codes for CASSSSGGSADTQYF.

The V call is TRBV4-1, the J call TRBJ2-5; a weak D match, TRBD2 (6 bases). Trimming pared 4 bases from V and 3 bases from J, leaving 12 bases between. The CDR3 loop spans 14 amino acids. Germline assignment: CDR1 MGHRA and CDR2 YSYEKL. The CDR3 sequence: CASSPSPSEETQYF. For the CDR3, the DNA is TGCGCCAGCAGCCCCTCTCCTAGCGAAGAGACCCAGTACTTC.

The V gene is TRBV7-2, the J gene TRBJ2-5, with 7 nucleotides matching TRBD2. CDR3 length equals 15 residues. The germline V gene encodes CDR1 SGHTA and CDR2 FQGNSA. The trim removed 2 bases at V and 1 base at J, leaving 4 bases unmatched. The CDR3 reads CASSLFPGGQETQYF. CDR3 coding DNA: TGTGCCAGCAGCTTATTCCCGGGGGGCCAAGAGACCCAGTACTTC.

This chain uses TRBV6-4 with TRBJ2-6, with no clear D. V lost 0 bases and J 0 bases, leaving 6 bases between the germline ends. CDR1 is MRHNA and CDR2 is SNTAGT in the germline V gene. This CDR3 has 16 residues. The CDR3 reads CASSDSLGSGANVLTF. The CDR3 region has the DNA TGTGCCAGCAGTGACTCGTTGGGCTCTGGGGCCAACGTCCTGACTTTC.

This sequence joins TRBV7-9 and TRBJ2-3; 7 bases agree with TRBD2. The J segment lost 2 bases and the V segment lost 3 bases, leaving 8 bases of the junction unmatched. Germline V gives CDR1 SEHNR, CDR2 FQNEAQ (reference sequence). The CDR3 extends over 16 amino acids. This chain's CDR3 is CASSFRTAGNTDTQYF. The CDR3 DNA is TGTGCCAGCAGCTTCCGTACAGCGGGAAACACAGATACGCAGTATTTT.

This chain links TRBV6-1 with TRBJ2-1, with 7 nucleotides matching TRBD1. This CDR3 contains 15 residues. Germline assignment: CDR1 MNHNS and CDR2 SASEGT. V was pared by 4 bases and J by 0 bases, with 3 bases of the junction left unmatched. As DNA, the CDR3 is TGTGCCAGCAGTGGACAGGGAAGCTCCTACAATGAGCAGTTCTTC. It translates to CASSGQGSSYNEQFF.

This clone was seen a handful of times. The chain joins TRBV5-1 to TRBJ1-2; 9 nucleotides match TRBD1. The CDR3 covers 13 residues. The germline V gene encodes CDR1 SGHRS and CDR2 YFSETQ. The junction had 3 bases not matched to a gene; V was cut back by 4 bases and J by 5 bases. The CDR3: CASSRDRAYGYTF. As DNA, the CDR3 is TGCGCCAGCAGCCGGGACAGGGCTTATGGCTACACCTTC.

V gene TRBV9 combines with J gene TRBJ1-6; unclear D gene. With 0 bases removed from V and 14 bases from J, the gap between germline ends came to 9 bases. CDR1 and CDR2 from the germline V gene are SGDLS and YYNGEE. CDR3 length: 12 amino acids. This chain's CDR3 is CASSVATGSLHF. The CDR3 DNA reads TGTGCCAGCAGCGTAGCGACTGGGTCCCTCCACTTT. Drawing the rest from reference TRBV9 and TRBJ1-6, the complete variable domain is DSGVTQTPKHLITATGQRVTLRCSPRSGDLSVYWYQQSLDQGLQFLIQYYNGEERAKGNILERFSAQQFPDLHSELNLSSLELGDSALYFCASSVATGSLHFGNGTRLTVT.

The J gene is TRBJ1-2, the V gene TRBV4-2; D unclear. Germline V CDR1 and CDR2: LGHNA, YNFKEQ. Trimming took off 0 bases at V and 1 base at J, with 6 bases between the two ends. CDR3 length: 14 residues. The CDR3 loop is CASSQDKVNYGYTF. The CDR3 DNA reads as TGTGCCAGCAGCCAAGATAAAGTTAACTATGGCTACACCTTC.

This chain links TRBV7-2 with TRBJ2-3, with no clear D. This CDR3 is 13 amino acids long. Trimming took off 5 bases at V and 5 bases at J, with 11 bases between the two ends. Per the germline V gene, CDR1 is SGHTA and CDR2 is FQGNSA. The CDR3 region is CASSVRPGDTQYF. The CDR3 DNA sequence: TGTGCCAGCAGCGTCAGACCGGGAGATACGCAGTATTTT.

The chain employs TRBV2 and TRBJ1-2; TRBD1 matches 7 bases. The V gene end was trimmed by 6 bases and the J gene end by 0 bases; junction bases not matched to a gene: 1. CDR3 length equals 13 residues. The V gene's germline CDR1 is SNHLY and CDR2 FYNNEI. This CDR3 reads CASSDRANYGYTF. The CDR3 DNA sequence: TGTGCCAGCAGCGACAGGGCTAACTATGGCTACACCTTC.

The CDR3 loop is CSAREAKGYTF. DNA of the CDR3: TGCAGTGCTAGAGAGGCGAAGGGCTACACCTTC. The chain carries TRBV20-1 and TRBJ1-2; D remains ambiguous. CDR1 is DFQATT and CDR2 is SNEGSKA in the germline V gene (reference sequence). The CDR3 is 11 amino acids. Between the trimmed V and J ends, which lost 0 bases and 8 bases, there was a span of 7 bases.

A word on this clone: A junction boundary mismatches the germline segment, possibly from a read error. The V gene is TRBV5-1, the J gene TRBJ1-2; D perhaps matches TRBD1 (5 bases). This CDR3 has 14 amino acids. Germline V gene sequence: CDR1 SGHRS, CDR2 YFSETQ. CDR3 sequence (DNA): TGCGCCAGCAGTTTGGTAGGGGAGGAGTATGGCTACACCTTC. Translated: CASSLVGEEYGYTF.

V and J are TRBV15 and TRBJ1-1; D is undetermined. Deletions cut 0 bases from V and 5 bases from J, with 25 bases between. The germline V gene encodes CDR1 LNHNV and CDR2 YYDKDF (reference sequence). The CDR3 runs 19 residues. Here the CDR3 reads CATSRDSGSLAGIGTEAFF. CDR3 coding DNA: TGTGCCACCAGCAGAGATTCCGGAAGTCTGGCGGGGATAGGGACTGAAGCTTTCTTT.

The rearrangement joins TRBV7-3 to TRBJ2-3; D not certain. Germline lookup yields CDR1 SGHTA and CDR2 FQGTGA. CDR3 size: 13 residues. Deletions cut 4 bases from V and 3 bases from J, with 8 bases between. CDR3: CASSSSLTDTQYF. The CDR3 region has the DNA TGTGCCAGCAGCTCCTCTCTAACAGATACGCAGTATTTT.